These 29 T cell receptor beta chains originate from one sample sequenced in a study of cytomegalovirus exposure and HLA in healthy donors. PCR was performed using 60 Vbeta and 13 Jbeta primers. Assay: immunoSEQ multiplex PCR; the TCRdb copy retains only in-frame clones and omits some. Of about 200,000 clones listed, roughly 80% were seen once; the top ten hold approximately 0.39%. The sequenced sample was PBMCs. The receptors stem from a male donor in good health and CMV-seropositive.

This chain joins TRBV5-1 and TRBJ1-5; no clear D. Trimming stripped 3 bases from V and 4 bases from J, with 14 bases between. CDR1 SGHRS and CDR2 YFSETQ come from the germline V gene. CDR3 size: 15 residues. The CDR3 protein is CASSSSPGANQPQHF. The CDR3 DNA follows: TGCGCCAGCAGCTCGAGTCCGGGAGCGAATCAGCCCCAGCATTTT.

This clone was seen more than once but under ten times. The chain joins TRBV7-2 to TRBJ1-1, with 8 positions matching TRBD1. Germline V gene data show CDR1 as SGHTA and CDR2 as FQGNSA. The V segment lost 6 bases and the J segment 0 bases; nucleotides outside the gene matches: 3. This CDR3 comprises 14 residues. The CDR3 coding sequence is TGTGCCAGCAGGCAGGGGGCTGTGAACACTGAAGCTTTCTTT. Its protein is CASRQGAVNTEAFF.

The V call is TRBV27, the J call TRBJ2-3, with 11 bases aligning to TRBD2. This CDR3 region has 14 residues. V was clipped by 7 bases and J by 1 base; unmatched bases: 1. From germline, CDR1 is MNHEY and CDR2 SMNVEV (reference sequence). CDR3 residues: CASKTSGGTDTQYF. CDR3 in DNA: TGTGCCAGCAAGACTAGCGGGGGCACAGATACGCAGTATTTT.

The chain is built from TRBV29-1 and TRBJ2-1, with 12 bases fitting TRBD2. This CDR3 is built from 14 residues. The V and J ends lost 7 bases and 5 bases, in that order; junction bases with no gene match: 6. CDR1 and CDR2 (germline): SQVTM, ANQGSEA. The CDR3 DNA is TGCAGCGCCTCCACTAGCGGGGGGAACAATGAGCAGTTCTTC. This gives the protein CSASTSGGNNEQFF.

This rearrangement joins TRBV5-4 to TRBJ2-3; 9 bases line up with TRBD2. The germline CDR1 and CDR2 sequences are SGHNT and YYREEE (reference sequence). The CDR3 extends over 15 amino acids. The V segment lost 0 bases and the J segment 7 bases; nucleotides outside the gene matches: 6. The CDR3 nucleotides read TGTGCCAGCAGCTTGGAGGGTAGCGGGAGTTATACGCAGTATTTT. Protein sequence: CASSLEGSGSYTQYF. The variable domain in full, completed from reference TRBV5-4 and TRBJ2-3, reads ETGVTQSPTHLIKTRGQQVTLRCSSQSGHNTVSWYQQALGQGPQFIFQYYREEENGRGNFPPRFSGLQFPNYSSELNVNALELDDSALYLCASSLEGSGSYTQYFGPGTRLTVL.

This clone was detected a few times. The chain couples TRBV28 to TRBJ2-7; weak D call: TRBD2 (5 bases). The germline V gene has CDR1 MDHEN and CDR2 SYDVKM. With 4 bases removed from V and 2 bases from J, the gap between germline ends came to 9 bases. This CDR3 is 13 amino acids long. CDR3: CASSSLGAYEQYF. As DNA, the CDR3 is TGTGCCAGCAGTTCTTTGGGAGCCTACGAGCAGTACTTC.

The V gene is TRBV4-1, the J gene TRBJ2-1, with D perhaps TRBD2 (6 bases). The CDR3 covers 15 residues. V lost 3 bases and J 5 bases, leaving 14 bases between the germline ends. CDR1 and CDR2 from the germline V gene are MGHRA and YSYEKL. In DNA form, the CDR3 reads TGCGCCAGCAGCCACCCCGTGGGAGGTGACAATGAGCAGTTCTTC. Translated, it gives CASSHPVGGDNEQFF.

This clone occurred once. V and J are TRBV5-1 and TRBJ2-2, with D maybe TRBD2 (5 bases). CDR3 length equals 14 residues. With 8 bases removed from V and 6 bases from J, the gap between germline ends came to 17 bases. CDR1 is SGHRS, CDR2 YFSETQ, per germline. The CDR3 DNA reads TGCGCCAGGGAGTGGGGAAGCGGACCCGGGGAGCTGTTTTTT. Translating gives CAREWGSGPGELFF. Full variable domain (rest looked up from reference TRBV5-1 and TRBJ2-2): KAGVTQTPRYLIKTRGQQVTLSCSPISGHRSVSWYQQTPGQGLQFLFEYFSETQRNKGNFPGRFSGRQFSNSRSEMNVSTLELGDSALYLCAREWGSGPGELFFGEGSRLTVL.

This clone occurred a few times. The rearrangement uses TRBV4-3 and TRBJ1-2; 9 bases fit TRBD1. J lost 7 bases, V lost 0 bases, and 6 bases had no gene match. Germline V gene data show CDR1 as LGHNA and CDR2 as YSLEER. This CDR3 has 15 residues. The CDR3 here is CASSQDPQGAVGYTF. The CDR3 region has the DNA TGCGCCAGCAGCCAAGACCCACAGGGGGCGGTTGGCTACACCTTC.

This clone showed up just once. The chain joins TRBV11-3 to TRBJ2-1, with 7 bases that match TRBD2. Trimming removed 5 bases from V and 0 bases from J; junction bases left unmatched: 4. Germline loops: CDR1 SGHNT, CDR2 YENEEA. The CDR3 is 15 amino acids. CDR3 nucleotides: TGTGCCAGCAGCGCCGTAGCGGGCTCCTACAATGAGCAGTTCTTC. Amino acid sequence: CASSAVAGSYNEQFF.

CDR3 nucleotide sequence: TGTGCCAGTGGTCCTCGGACACCTTCGAACACCGGGGAGCTGTTTTTT. Its protein is CASGPRTPSNTGELFF. The chain is built from TRBV19 and TRBJ2-2; tentative D call: TRBD1 (5 bases). The germline gives CDR1 LNHDA, CDR2 SQIVND (reference sequence). V was trimmed by 8 bases and J by 0 bases, leaving 16 bases between them. This CDR3 is 16 amino acids long.

The chain combines TRBV30 with TRBJ2-3, with TRBD1 matching 7 bases. The CDR3 has 14 residues. Germline trimming cut 0 bases from V and 3 bases from J; bases unmatched to any gene: 3. Germline CDR1 is GTSNPN and CDR2 is SVGIG (reference sequence). CDR3 in amino acids: CAWSVAGGTDTQYF. As DNA, the CDR3 is TGTGCCTGGAGTGTGGCAGGGGGTACAGATACGCAGTATTTT.

This clone came up once. This sequence joins TRBV5-1 and TRBJ2-7, with TRBD1 matching over 9 bases. The germline V gene has CDR1 SGHRS and CDR2 YFSETQ. V lost 3 bases, J lost 0 bases, and 7 bases stayed unmatched. CDR3 length: 16 amino acids. In nucleotides, the CDR3 is TGCGCCAGCAGCTGGTGGACAGGGGAGAGCTCCTACGAGCAGTACTTC. It encodes CASSWWTGESSYEQYF.

As concerns this clone: The germline gene is not matched at one end of the junction; a read error may be the cause. This chain uses TRBV7-9 with TRBJ1-4, with TRBD1 as a possible D gene (5 bases). Germline CDR1 SEHNR, CDR2 FQNEAQ (reference sequence). The CDR3 loop spans 15 amino acids. The CDR3 bases are TGTTCCAGCAGCTCCTCAGGGTGGCCTAATGAAAAACTGTTTTTT. Protein product: CSSSSSGWPNEKLFF.

This chain links TRBV15 with TRBJ1-1; TRBD1 might be the D (5 bases). Germline lookup yields CDR1 LNHNV and CDR2 YYDKDF (reference sequence). The CDR3 has 15 amino acids. The V and J ends lost 3 bases and 1 base respectively, with 12 bases between them. CDR3 residues: CATSRLRDRNTEAFF. The CDR3 coding sequence is TGTGCCACCAGCAGGCTAAGAGACAGGAACACTGAAGCTTTCTTT.

The rearrangement links TRBV7-2 to TRBJ2-7; the match to TRBD2 covers 8 bases. Trimming at V came to 6 bases and at J to 3 bases, leaving 10 bases not matched to a gene. The CDR3 sequence is 15 residues long. The germline V gene has CDR1 SGHTA and CDR2 FQGNSA. The CDR3 protein is CASSYLAGSLYEQYF. CDR3 DNA: TGTGCCAGCAGTTATCTAGCGGGCAGCCTCTACGAGCAGTACTTC. Using reference TRBV7-2 and TRBJ2-7 for the parts outside the CDR3, the full variable domain is GAGVSQSPSNKVTEKGKDVELRCDPISGHTALYWYRQSLGQGLEFLIYFQGNSAPDKSGLPSDRFSAERTGGSVSTLTIQRTQQEDSAVYLCASSYLAGSLYEQYFGPGTRLTVT.

The gene calls are TRBV19 and TRBJ2-3, with 7 bases that match TRBD2. Germline V gives CDR1 LNHDA, CDR2 SQIVND (reference sequence). Trimming took 4 bases from V and 2 from J; bases not matched to a gene: 6. The CDR3 has 15 residues. The CDR3: CASSSLAEYTDTQYF. The CDR3 DNA follows: TGTGCCAGTAGTAGCCTAGCGGAGTACACAGATACGCAGTATTTT.

This rearrangement joins TRBV27 to TRBJ1-4, with D hard to call. Germline V CDR1 and CDR2: MNHEY, SMNVEV (reference sequence). This CDR3 is 13 amino acids long. V gave up 4 bases and J gave up 8 bases, with 11 bases separating them. This CDR3 reads CASSYFNGEKLFF. The CDR3 DNA reads as TGTGCCAGCAGTTATTTTAACGGGGAAAAACTGTTTTTT.

This chain connects TRBV23-1 to TRBJ1-6; D is perhaps TRBD1 (5 bases). TRBV23-1 is sorted into the ORF group, with uncertain function. This CDR3 has 16 residues. The germline V and J ends were trimmed by 6 bases and 9 bases, with 21 bases remaining between them. The CDR3 DNA follows: TGCGCCAGCAGCCAAACAACTCGGGGGTTTCGTTCACCCCTCCACTTT. Translated: CASSQTTRGFRSPLHF.

The chain uses TRBV30 and TRBJ1-1, with no clear D. In germline, CDR1 is GTSNPN, CDR2 SVGIG (reference sequence). The V gene lost 2 bases and the J gene lost 14 bases, with 12 bases spanning the gap. The CDR3 spans 10 residues. CDR3 amino acids: CAWSPPLRFF. The CDR3 region has the DNA TGTGCCTGGAGTCCCCCACTCCGGTTCTTT.

This chain links TRBV30 with TRBJ2-7; 10 positions agree with TRBD1. CDR3 length equals 14 residues. The V gene's germline CDR1 is GTSNPN and CDR2 SVGIG (reference sequence). The trim removed 0 bases at V and 4 bases at J, leaving 3 bases unmatched. Here the CDR3 reads CAWSVGTGVYEQYF. The CDR3 region has the DNA TGTGCCTGGAGTGTAGGGACAGGGGTATACGAGCAGTACTTC.

The chain recombines TRBV6-6 with TRBJ1-5; TRBD1 might be the D (6 bases). CDR1 and CDR2 (germline): MNHNY, SVGAGI (reference sequence). The CDR3 totals 15 residues. V lost 6 bases and J lost 6, with 18 bases in between. The CDR3 here is CASSPGQSFVQPQHF. Here the CDR3 DNA reads TGTGCCAGCAGCCCCGGACAGAGCTTTGTTCAGCCCCAGCATTTT.

The CDR3, as DNA: TGTGCCAGTAGTATTCAGGGGCTAGCGGGGTCTAATGAGCAGTTCTTC. Protein sequence: CASSIQGLAGSNEQFF. The chain links TRBV19 to TRBJ2-1; 9 nucleotides align to TRBD2. V trimming: 3 bases; J trimming: 7 bases; junction bases outside the gene matches: 10. CDR3 length: 16 residues. In germline, CDR1 is LNHDA, CDR2 SQIVND (reference sequence). Complete variable domain (other parts from reference TRBV19 and TRBJ2-1): DGGITQSPKYLFRKEGQNVTLSCEQNLNHDAMYWYRQDPGQGLRLIYYSQIVNDFQKGDIAEGYSVSREKKESFPLTVTSAQKNPTAFYLCASSIQGLAGSNEQFFGPGTRLTVL.

This clone turned up a few times. The rearrangement links TRBV2 to TRBJ2-2; a possible D gene is TRBD1 (5 bases). The CDR3 covers 14 residues. Germline-derived CDR1 and CDR2 are SNHLY and FYNNEI. Trimming shortened V by 8 bases and J by 0 bases, and 10 bases separated the two germline ends. CDR3 loop: CASQTGSNTGELFF. CDR3 sequence (DNA): TGTGCCAGCCAAACAGGTTCGAACACCGGGGAGCTGTTTTTT. The variable domain in full, completed from reference TRBV2 and TRBJ2-2, reads EPEVTQTPSHQVTQMGQEVILRCVPISNHLYFYWYRQILGQKVEFLVSFYNNEISEKSEIFDDQFSVERPDGSNFTLKIRSTKLEDSAMYFCASQTGSNTGELFFGEGSRLTVL.

The chain carries TRBV27 and TRBJ2-7, with TRBD2 matching over 8 bases. From germline, CDR1 is MNHEY and CDR2 SMNVEV (reference sequence). With V trimmed by 7 bases and J by 4 bases, 12 bases remained unmatched. CDR3 length: 15 amino acids. Written as DNA, the CDR3 is TGTGCCAGCAATCCCTCGGGGGGGGACTATTACGAGCAGTACTTC. This gives the protein CASNPSGGDYYEQYF.

The chain combines TRBV27 with TRBJ2-6, with TRBD1 as a possible D gene (6 bases). V lost 5 bases, J lost 1 base, and 9 bases lay in between. This CDR3 comprises 15 residues. In germline, CDR1 is MNHEY, CDR2 SMNVEV (reference sequence). The CDR3 coding sequence is TGTGCCAGCAGTAACAGGGTTTCTGGGGCCAACGTCCTGACTTTC. It yields the protein CASSNRVSGANVLTF.

The V gene is TRBV5-1, the J gene TRBJ2-2; possible D gene TRBD2, 6 bases. V was clipped by 0 bases and J by 5 bases, with 11 bases between them. This CDR3 is 15 amino acids long. CDR1 is SGHRS, CDR2 YFSETQ, per germline. The CDR3 spells CASSLDAGGTGELFF. For the CDR3, the DNA is TGCGCCAGCAGCTTGGATGCAGGAGGGACCGGGGAGCTGTTTTTT. The variable domain in full, with the rest retrieved from reference TRBV5-1 and TRBJ2-2, is KAGVTQTPRYLIKTRGQQVTLSCSPISGHRSVSWYQQTPGQGLQFLFEYFSETQRNKGNFPGRFSGRQFSNSRSEMNVSTLELGDSALYLCASSLDAGGTGELFFGEGSRLTVL.

The gene calls are TRBV6-1 and TRBJ2-7; 7 bases match TRBD1. The CDR3 is made up of 14 amino acids. V was clipped by 2 bases and J by 4 bases; unmatched bases: 5. The germline gives CDR1 MNHNS, CDR2 SASEGT. CDR3 nucleotides: TGTGCCAGCAGTGAACTGGGACAGCTATACGAGCAGTACTTC. Its translation: CASSELGQLYEQYF.

The rearrangement joins TRBV7-9 to TRBJ2-1, with 14 bases that match TRBD2. V dropped 5 bases and J dropped 6; count of bases not matched to a gene: 3. Germline CDR1 SEHNR, CDR2 FQNEAQ (reference sequence). The CDR3 consists of 15 residues. The CDR3 nucleotides read TGTGCCAGCAGCGTCGGGACTAGCGGGAGCAATGAGCAGTTCTTC. This translates into CASSVGTSGSNEQFF.